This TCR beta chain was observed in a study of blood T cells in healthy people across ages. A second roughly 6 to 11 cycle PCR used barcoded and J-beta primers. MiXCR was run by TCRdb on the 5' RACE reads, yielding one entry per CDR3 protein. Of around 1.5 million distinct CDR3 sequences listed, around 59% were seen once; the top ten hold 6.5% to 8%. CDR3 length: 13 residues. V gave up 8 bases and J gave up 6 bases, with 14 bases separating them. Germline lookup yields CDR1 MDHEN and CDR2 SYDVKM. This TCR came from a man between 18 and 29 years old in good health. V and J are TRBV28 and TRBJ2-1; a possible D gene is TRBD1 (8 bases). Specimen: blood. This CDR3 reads CASGQGGGNEQFF. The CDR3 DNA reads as TGTGCCAGCGGACAGGGAGGGGGCAATGAGCAGTTCTTC.